These 16 T cell receptor beta chains came from one sample sequenced in a study of shared clonotypes between healthy human individuals. Naive CD8 cells comprised CD45RO-negative, CCR7-positively selected cells, excluding terminally differentiated effector memory CD45RA+ cells. Generated by immunoSEQ multiplex PCR, the TCRdb table keeps only in-frame clones and is missing some. The profile shows about 2.1 million clones, around 95% of them singletons. The material sequenced was naive CD8+ T cells from PBMCs. The receptors stem from a man aged 18-30 years in good health. Some clones in this sample may be carry-over from other donors' samples.

Concerning this clone: Other nucleotide sequences from this sample produce the same CDR3. The rearrangement uses TRBV27 and TRBJ2-7; D unclear. Germline CDR1 is MNHEY and CDR2 is SMNVEV (reference sequence). The CDR3 spans 13 residues. V gave up 5 bases and J gave up 1 base, with 9 bases separating them. The DNA for the CDR3 is TGTGCCAGCAGTCCCCGGATTTCCTACGAGCAGTACTTC. This sequence encodes CASSPRISYEQYF.

The J gene is TRBJ2-7, the V gene TRBV7-6, with 7 bases that match TRBD2. This CDR3 spans 15 amino acids. The V segment lost 1 base and the J segment 5 bases; nucleotides outside the gene matches: 8. Germline V gives CDR1 SGHVS, CDR2 FNYEAQ. Here the CDR3 reads CASSLGGKRDHEQYF. For the CDR3, the DNA is TGTGCCAGCAGCTTAGGAGGGAAGCGGGACCACGAGCAGTACTTC.

V usage is TRBV15 and J usage is TRBJ2-1, with 12 bases that match TRBD2. The CDR3 is 17 residues long. Germline V gives CDR1 LNHNV, CDR2 YYDKDF (reference sequence). V lost 3 bases, J lost 1 base, and 4 bases stayed unmatched. CDR3: CATSRKLAGGSYNEQFF. The CDR3 nucleotides read TGTGCCACCAGCAGGAAACTAGCGGGAGGATCCTACAATGAGCAGTTCTTC.

Only a few counts were recorded for this clone. The V gene is TRBV30, the J gene TRBJ1-1; D is uncertain. Per germline, CDR1 GTSNPN and CDR2 SVGIG (reference sequence). The CDR3 sequence is 12 residues long. Trimming stripped 4 bases from V and 2 bases from J, with 8 bases between. CDR3 nucleotides: TGTGCCTGGAAGGCAGTCAACACTGAAGCTTTCTTT. Amino acids: CAWKAVNTEAFF.

The chain links TRBV6-1 to TRBJ2-7; D call uncertain. Trimming took 2 bases from V and 5 from J, leaving 7 bases between them. This CDR3 is built from 12 residues. CDR1 is MNHNS and CDR2 is SASEGT in the germline V gene. The CDR3 bases are TGTGCCAGCAGTGAATCGTTTAACGAGCAGTACTTC. Translated: CASSESFNEQYF.

The chain links TRBV12-5 to TRBJ2-2, with 10 positions matching TRBD2. This CDR3 is 18 amino acids long. CDR1 and CDR2 (germline): LGHNT, FRNRAP. The junction had 14 bases not matched to a gene; V was cut back by 4 bases and J by 6 bases. The CDR3 DNA reads as TGTGCTAGTGGTTGGATGGAGCGGGAGGGTTTTAGTGCCGGGGAGCTGTTTTTT. Translation: CASGWMEREGFSAGELFF.

The chain recombines TRBV28 with TRBJ2-5, with unresolved D. CDR1 and CDR2 from the germline V gene are MDHEN and SYDVKM. The CDR3 is 14 amino acids. Trimming left V 5 bases short and J 1 base short, with 11 bases between. CDR3 DNA sequence: TGTGCCAGCAGTCCTAGGAAGGGCCAAGAGACCCAGTACTTC. Encoded protein: CASSPRKGQETQYF.

Comments on this clone: The sample has other DNA sequences that encode this CDR3 too. The chain joins TRBV30 to TRBJ1-1; unclear D gene. Germline values: CDR1 GTSNPN, CDR2 SVGIG (reference sequence). Between the trimmed V and J ends, which lost 0 bases and 0 bases, there was a span of 2 bases. CDR3 size: 12 residues. CDR3 amino acids: CAWSVLNTEAFF. The DNA for the CDR3 is TGTGCCTGGAGTGTCCTGAACACTGAAGCTTTCTTT.

This clone was seen a single time. The V call is TRBV7-2, the J call TRBJ2-7, with TRBD2 as a possible D gene (6 bases). Trimming stripped 2 bases from V and 0 bases from J, with 8 bases between. There are 14 residues in the CDR3. CDR1 and CDR2 from the germline V gene are SGHTA and FQGNSA. CDR3 sequence (DNA): TGTGCCAGCAGCTTACTAGCGACCTCCTACGAGCAGTACTTC. Translated, it gives CASSLLATSYEQYF.

As concerns this clone: A much more abundant neighbour one base away suggests this may be a read error. The chain has TRBV4-2 and TRBJ2-5, with 7 bases lining up with TRBD2. With V trimmed by 6 bases and J by 5 bases, 0 bases remained unmatched. The CDR3 extends over 11 amino acids. Germline V gene sequence: CDR1 LGHNA, CDR2 YNFKEQ. The CDR3 DNA follows: TGTGCCAGCAGGGGGGGGGAGACCCAGTACTTC. Encoded protein: CASRGGETQYF.

The chain is built from TRBV2 and TRBJ1-1; D is unclear. The ends were cut back, 2 bases at V and 1 base at J, with 5 bases in the middle. The CDR3 totals 13 residues. The V gene's germline CDR1 is SNHLY and CDR2 FYNNEI. CDR3 in amino acids: CASSEWQNTEAFF. The DNA of the CDR3 is TGTGCCAGCAGTGAATGGCAGAACACTGAAGCTTTCTTT. Complete variable domain (other parts from reference TRBV2 and TRBJ1-1): EPEVTQTPSHQVTQMGQEVILRCVPISNHLYFYWYRQILGQKVEFLVSFYNNEISEKSEIFDDQFSVERPDGSNFTLKIRSTKLEDSAMYFCASSEWQNTEAFFGQGTRLTVV.

For this clone: The same CDR3 is also encoded by other DNA sequences in this sample. The V and J genes are TRBV27 and TRBJ2-7; 7 bases are a match to TRBD2. The CDR3 extends over 13 amino acids. J was trimmed by 2 bases and V by 4 bases; bases with no gene match: 2. Germline assignment: CDR1 MNHEY and CDR2 SMNVEV (reference sequence). CDR3 in DNA: TGTGCCAGCAGTTACGGGAGGACCTACGAGCAGTACTTC. Translation gives CASSYGRTYEQYF.

The rearrangement joins TRBV9 to TRBJ2-2, with a possible D match to TRBD2 (6 bases). The length of the CDR3 is 16 residues. CDR1 SGDLS and CDR2 YYNGEE come from the germline V gene. Trimming stripped 1 base from V and 4 bases from J, with 14 bases between. This CDR3 reads CASSVMRGGTTGELFF. The CDR3 DNA reads as TGTGCCAGCAGCGTAATGAGGGGAGGCACCACCGGGGAGCTGTTTTTT. The whole variable domain, filled in from reference TRBV9 and TRBJ2-2, reads DSGVTQTPKHLITATGQRVTLRCSPRSGDLSVYWYQQSLDQGLQFLIQYYNGEERAKGNILERFSAQQFPDLHSELNLSSLELGDSALYFCASSVMRGGTTGELFFGEGSRLTVL.

This chain links TRBV7-2 with TRBJ1-1; D gene ambiguous. The CDR3 contains 17 residues. CDR1 is SGHTA, CDR2 FQGNSA, per germline. The V gene lost 0 bases and the J gene lost 4 bases, with 18 bases spanning the gap. CDR3 in amino acids: CASSLAKFRGTSTEAFF. For the CDR3, the DNA is TGTGCCAGCAGCTTAGCGAAGTTCCGGGGAACGAGCACTGAAGCTTTCTTT. The full variable domain, rest sourced from reference TRBV7-2 and TRBJ1-1, is GAGVSQSPSNKVTEKGKDVELRCDPISGHTALYWYRQSLGQGLEFLIYFQGNSAPDKSGLPSDRFSAERTGGSVSTLTIQRTQQEDSAVYLCASSLAKFRGTSTEAFFGQGTRLTVV.

CDR3 sequence (DNA): TGCAGCGTTGACGGACACGACGAGAGCACAGATACGCAGTATTTT. This gives the protein CSVDGHDESTDTQYF. The chain recombines TRBV29-1 with TRBJ2-3, with TRBD1 as a possible D gene (5 bases). This CDR3 comprises 15 residues. Trimming pared 3 bases from V and 0 bases from J, leaving 13 bases between. Germline CDR1 is SQVTM and CDR2 is ANQGSEA.

The V gene is TRBV27, the J gene TRBJ2-7; D is unresolved. The V gene lost 5 bases and the J gene lost 5 bases, with 13 bases spanning the gap. The CDR3 spans 13 residues. Germline V gives CDR1 MNHEY, CDR2 SMNVEV (reference sequence). This CDR3 reads CASSPSARDEQYF. The DNA for the CDR3 is TGTGCCAGCAGTCCATCGGCTAGGGACGAGCAGTACTTC.